The 31 T cell receptor beta chains in this list originate from one sample, sequenced in a study of blood T cells in healthy people across ages. Combining a sample-barcoded 5' primer with a J-beta primer mix, a second PCR ran for 7 to 11 cycles. TCRdb re-called the 5' RACE reads through MiXCR, storing one row per CDR3 protein. This sample has just over 800,000 distinct CDR3 sequences, with 62% found just once. The sequenced material came from blood. The source of these receptors is a man aged 25 to 40 in good health.

The J gene is TRBJ2-5, the V gene TRBV10-3; 9 nucleotides align to TRBD1. The J call could be wrong; TRBJ2-7 is a better fit for the DNA end. Germline V CDR1 and CDR2: ENHRY, SYGVKD. CDR3 length: 15 residues. This CDR3 is CAISDATGGSYEQYF. CDR3 in DNA: TGTGCCATCAGTGACGCTACAGGGGGCAGTTACGAGCAGTACTTC.

V is TRBV6-1 and J is TRBJ2-5; D ambiguous. CDR1 and CDR2 (germline): MNHNS, SASEGT. The CDR3 has 15 residues. Trimming took off 2 bases at V and 2 bases at J, with 12 bases between the two ends. The CDR3 region has the DNA TGTGCCAGCAGTGAAAGGGCGCAACGACAAGAGACCCAGTACTTC. Amino acids: CASSERAQRQETQYF.

Only a few counts were recorded for this clonotype. This sequence joins TRBV7-3 and TRBJ1-2; D gene uncertain. Trimming took 5 bases from V and 2 from J, leaving 12 bases between them. The V gene's germline CDR1 is SGHTA and CDR2 FQGTGA. CDR3 length: 14 residues. CDR3 coding DNA: TGTGCCAGCAGCCCCGAGTCCCAGAACTATGGCTACACCTTC. The encoded protein is CASSPESQNYGYTF.

In regard to this clonotype: One end of the junction fails to match germline, which may point to a read error. This sequence joins TRBV29-1 and TRBJ2-1; 9 bases map to TRBD1. CDR1 SQVTM and CDR2 ANQGSEA come from the germline V gene. The CDR3 has 14 amino acids. This CDR3 is CSAGGRTGVNGQFF. The CDR3 DNA reads TGCAGCGCTGGGGGTAGGACAGGGGTTAATGGGCAGTTCTTC.

The chain recombines TRBV28 with TRBJ2-1, with a weak D call TRBD2 (5 bases). The V and J ends lost 4 bases and 4 bases respectively, with 11 bases between them. CDR3 length equals 14 residues. CDR1 and CDR2 (germline): MDHEN, SYDVKM. The CDR3 sequence: CASSSGEEYNEQFF. The CDR3 bases are TGTGCCAGCAGTTCCGGGGAAGAATACAATGAGCAGTTCTTC.

The V call is TRBV5-1, the J call TRBJ2-1; D might be TRBD1 (6 bases). The CDR3 has 15 amino acids. Looked up from germline, CDR1 is SGHRS and CDR2 is YFSETQ. The ends were cut back, 3 bases at V and 0 bases at J, with 10 bases in the middle. As DNA, the CDR3 is TGCGCCAGCAGCTGGCAGGGGAGCTCCTACAATGAGCAGTTCTTC. This translates into CASSWQGSSYNEQFF.

This chain uses TRBV5-1 with TRBJ2-7; no definite D call. Trimming stripped 0 bases from V and 2 bases from J, with 12 bases between. The germline CDR1 and CDR2 sequences are SGHRS and YFSETQ. This CDR3 is built from 15 residues. The CDR3 sequence is CASSLGPFKTYEQYF. The CDR3 DNA is TGCGCCAGCAGCTTGGGCCCCTTCAAGACCTACGAGCAGTACTTC.

The chain couples TRBV20-1 to TRBJ2-6, with D uncertain. Germline assignment: CDR1 DFQATT and CDR2 SNEGSKA (reference sequence). The CDR3 totals 14 residues. V was shortened by 4 bases and J by 0 bases, with 7 bases between the two germline ends. The CDR3 protein is CSAIRDSGANVLTF. DNA for the CDR3: TGCAGTGCTATAAGAGACTCTGGGGCCAACGTCCTGACTTTC.

The chain uses TRBV7-2 and TRBJ2-3, with D unresolved. This CDR3 is built from 14 residues. Germline-derived CDR1 and CDR2 are SGHTA and FQGNSA. The germline V and J ends were trimmed by 5 bases and 2 bases, with 11 bases remaining between them. The CDR3 here is CASSPQPNTDTQYF. The CDR3 bases are TGTGCCAGCAGCCCACAGCCTAACACAGATACGCAGTATTTT.

The V and J genes are TRBV3-1 and TRBJ2-1, with D uncertain. This CDR3 contains 14 residues. The germline gives CDR1 LGHDT, CDR2 YNNKEL (reference sequence). V gave up 0 bases and J gave up 10 bases, with 13 bases separating them. The CDR3 DNA follows: TGTGCCAGCAGCCAAGATCCTTTCGGCGCCGAGCAGTTCTTC. Its protein product is CASSQDPFGAEQFF.

This clonotype came up a few times. The chain combines TRBV9 with TRBJ1-5; D might be TRBD1 (5 bases). The CDR3 is 14 residues long. Trimming took 1 base from V and 3 from J, leaving 8 bases between them. Germline CDR1 and CDR2: SGDLS and YYNGEE. CDR3: CASSVTGVNQPQHF. The CDR3 region has the DNA TGTGCCAGCAGCGTAACAGGTGTCAATCAGCCCCAGCATTTT.

The V call is TRBV5-1, the J call TRBJ1-2; 9 nucleotides align to TRBD1. The CDR3 is 15 residues long. V lost 2 bases, J lost 6 bases, and 8 bases stayed unmatched. Germline loops: CDR1 SGHRS, CDR2 YFSETQ. The CDR3 here is CASSFLTGGSDGYTF. The CDR3 bases are TGCGCCAGCAGCTTTTTGACAGGGGGAAGCGATGGCTACACCTTC.

The J gene is TRBJ1-1, the V gene TRBV7-2; D unresolved. The CDR3 sequence is 14 residues long. Trimming shortened V by 5 bases and J by 11 bases, and 21 bases separated the two germline ends. The germline V gene encodes CDR1 SGHTA and CDR2 FQGNSA. The CDR3 coding sequence is TGTGCCAGCAGCCTATCGCTCCAGCGGGTGTCGGCTTTCTTT. This sequence encodes CASSLSLQRVSAFF.

As regards this clonotype: A much larger clone lies a single base off, so this may be a read error. The gene calls are TRBV25-1 and TRBJ1-2, with a tentative D call TRBD1 (5 bases). The CDR3 runs to 12 residues. CDR1 is MGHDK and CDR2 is SYGVNS in the germline V gene. In nucleotides, the CDR3 is TGTGCCAGCACGGGACTGAGCTATGACTACACCTTC. This translates into CASTGLSYDYTF.

The chain couples TRBV6-2 or TRBV6-3 to TRBJ2-7; D ambiguous. The CDR3 is 20 amino acids. Trimming cost V 2 bases and J 3 bases, with 29 bases left between them. CDR1 MNHEY and CDR2 SVGEGT come from the germline V gene. CDR3 bases: TGTGCCAGCAGTTACCCGAACATTGGGGAAAAGACCAGGCCCGTCTACGAGCAGTACTTC. It encodes CASSYPNIGEKTRPVYEQYF.

A few counts support this clonotype. The genes are TRBV5-1 and TRBJ2-7; 9 bases align to TRBD1. This CDR3 has 15 amino acids. V shed 4 bases and J 2 bases; nucleotides not matched to a gene: 7. Germline-derived CDR1 and CDR2 are SGHRS and YFSETQ. The CDR3 nucleotides read TGCGCCAGCAGCCACGGGACAGGGTCTACCTACGAGCAGTACTTC. It is translated as CASSHGTGSTYEQYF.

In this sample, this clonotype turned up a few times. The V call is TRBV6-2 or TRBV6-3, the J call TRBJ2-1; a possible D gene is TRBD2 (7 bases). Trimming pared 6 bases from V and 2 bases from J, leaving 14 bases between. CDR1 MNHEY and CDR2 SVGEGT come from the germline V gene. The CDR3 sequence is 15 residues long. The CDR3 loop is CASSPWEGAYNEQFF. The CDR3 DNA reads TGTGCCAGCAGCCCCTGGGAGGGGGCCTACAATGAGCAGTTCTTC.

The DNA of the CDR3 is TGTGCCAGCGGGACCCGGGACAGGGGCCTCGAGCAGTACTTC. Amino acid sequence: CASGTRDRGLEQYF. The chain employs TRBV6-2 or TRBV6-3 and TRBJ2-7; TRBD1 agrees at 10 bases. Germline loops: CDR1 MNHEY, CDR2 SVGEGT. The ends lost 8 bases at V and 6 bases at J; junction bases unmatched: 10. This CDR3 spans 14 amino acids.

J is TRBJ1-2 and V is TRBV7-9, with 7 bases that match TRBD1. In germline, CDR1 is SEHNR, CDR2 FQNEAQ (reference sequence). The CDR3 is 15 amino acids. V lost 2 bases and J lost 6; bases outside the gene matches: 9. CDR3 sequence (DNA): TGTGCCAGCAGCTTACCAAGGGGGCATCATCATGGCTACACCTTC. Residues: CASSLPRGHHHGYTF.

As to this clonotype: The junction does not match germline at one end; this may be a read error. This chain links TRBV5-1 with TRBJ2-5; no reliable D call. Germline CDR1 SGHRS, CDR2 YFSETQ. CDR3 size: 14 residues. CDR3 region: CANSLAVGQETQYF. The CDR3 nucleotides are TGCGCCAACAGCTTGGCGGTCGGACAAGAGACCCAGTACTTC.

DNA of the CDR3: TGCGCCAGCAGCCAAGATTACGGAGGCCTCAGTGACTATGGCTACACCTTC. It yields the protein CASSQDYGGLSDYGYTF. The chain recombines TRBV4-3 with TRBJ1-2; D is unresolved. This CDR3 is built from 17 residues. Per the germline V gene, CDR1 is LGHNA and CDR2 is YSLEER. The V end lost 0 bases, the J end lost 3 bases, and 17 bases lay between the germline ends.

This clonotype appeared a few times. The rearrangement uses TRBV9 and TRBJ2-7; TRBD2 is a possible D gene (5 bases). The germline V gene encodes CDR1 SGDLS and CDR2 YYNGEE. CDR3 length equals 15 residues. V gave up 3 bases and J gave up 2 bases, with 15 bases separating them. The CDR3 is CASSAGLRAPYEQYF. CDR3 bases: TGTGCCAGCAGCGCAGGACTGAGGGCCCCCTACGAGCAGTACTTC.

This clonotype came up a few times. The chain is built from TRBV7-9 and TRBJ2-5; D may correspond to TRBD1 or TRBD2 (5 bases each). Germline V gene data show CDR1 as SEHNR and CDR2 as FQNEAQ (reference sequence). V dropped 4 bases and J dropped 1 base, with 10 bases sitting between them. The CDR3 runs to 14 residues. CDR3 in amino acids: CASSSGTPQETQYF. CDR3 nucleotides: TGTGCCAGCAGCTCAGGGACCCCCCAAGAGACCCAGTACTTC.

V gene TRBV11-2 combines with J gene TRBJ2-2; possibly TRBD2 for D (5 bases). Trimming removed 5 bases from V and 6 bases from J, with 19 bases in between. This CDR3 region has 16 residues. Germline loops: CDR1 SGHAT, CDR2 FQNNGV. CDR3 amino acids: CASSPVGGPQAGELFF. The CDR3 DNA reads TGTGCCAGCAGCCCAGTCGGAGGTCCCCAGGCCGGGGAGCTGTTTTTT. Full variable domain (rest looked up from reference TRBV11-2 and TRBJ2-2): EAGVAQSPRYKIIEKRQSVAFWCNPISGHATLYWYQQILGQGPKLLIQFQNNGVVDDSQLPKDRFSAERLKGVDSTLKIQPAKLEDSAVYLCASSPVGGPQAGELFFGEGSRLTVL.

This chain joins TRBV6-5 and TRBJ2-3; 10 bases agree with TRBD2. CDR3 size: 16 residues. V shed 2 bases, J shed 4 bases, and the junction held 6 bases outside the gene matches. Germline lookup yields CDR1 MNHEY and CDR2 SVGAGI. Here the CDR3 reads CASSYGGAGGADTQYF. Written as DNA, the CDR3 is TGTGCCAGCAGTTACGGTGGAGCGGGAGGGGCAGATACGCAGTATTTT.

The chain is built from TRBV6-2 or TRBV6-3 and TRBJ2-3; no clear D. The CDR3 has 14 residues. V was cut by 5 bases and J by 6 bases, with 15 bases left in between. CDR1 is MNHEY and CDR2 is SVGEGT in the germline V gene. CDR3 sequence reads: CASSTLAPADTQYF. The CDR3 region has the DNA TGTGCCAGCAGTACTCTCGCCCCCGCTGATACGCAGTATTTT.

The rearrangement joins TRBV20-1 to TRBJ2-5, with 8 bases that match TRBD2. The CDR3 consists of 15 residues. V dropped 5 bases and J dropped 4; count of bases not matched to a gene: 12. Per germline, CDR1 DFQATT and CDR2 SNEGSKA (reference sequence). CDR3: CSAADPGGPLETQYF. CDR3 nucleotide sequence: TGCAGTGCTGCGGATCCGGGGGGGCCCTTAGAGACCCAGTACTTC.

The chain is built from TRBV4-2 and TRBJ2-7, with D possibly matching TRBD1 (6 bases). V gave up 0 bases and J gave up 4 bases, with 13 bases separating them. The CDR3 has 15 residues. CDR1 and CDR2 (germline): LGHNA, YNFKEQ. The CDR3: CASSQDQGRGYEQYF. The CDR3, as DNA: TGTGCCAGCAGCCAAGATCAGGGCAGGGGTTACGAGCAGTACTTC.

V and J are TRBV11-2 and TRBJ2-7; either TRBD1 or TRBD2 may fit D (5 bases each). Trimming removed 4 bases at V and 1 base at J, with 17 bases between. CDR1 and CDR2 (germline): SGHAT, FQNNGV. CDR3 length equals 16 residues. Here the CDR3 DNA reads TGTGCCAGCAGCTGGGGGAGAGCGCCAGGGTCCTACGAGCAGTACTTC. This translates into CASSWGRAPGSYEQYF.

The gene calls are TRBV24-1 and TRBJ1-5; 9 bases fit TRBD1. The CDR3 totals 13 residues. V gave up 10 bases and J gave up 5 bases; unmatched junction bases: 5. Germline loops: CDR1 KGHDR, CDR2 SFDVKD. The CDR3 protein is CATSRDRDQPQHF. DNA of the CDR3: TGTGCCACTTCGCGGGACAGGGATCAGCCCCAGCATTTT.

The V call is TRBV20-1, the J call TRBJ2-5, with D tentatively TRBD1 (5 bases). Trimming took off 1 base at V and 3 bases at J, with 9 bases between the two ends. The length of the CDR3 is 13 residues. The germline CDR1 and CDR2 sequences are DFQATT and SNEGSKA (reference sequence). The CDR3, as DNA: TGCAGTGCTAGAGGTCCGGACAAAGAGACCCAGTACTTC. It yields the protein CSARGPDKETQYF.